This paragraph covers one TCR beta chain sequence. Its antigen remains unidentified. The record originates from a study of CD8 T cells in ankylosing spondylitis. Study-level points and caveats: Clones tied to disease were said to be significantly enriched in matched ankylosing spondylitis synovial fluid. As for the disease-linked clones, they showed a CD8+ phenotype and occurred at relatively low frequencies in peripheral blood. Some of the motif variants had earlier been found in reactive arthritis patients' fluid and blood.

V lost 2 bases to trimming and J lost 5 bases, with 16 bases between them. The CDR3 covers 14 residues. Germline loops: CDR1 DFQATT, CDR2 SNEGSKA (reference sequence). TCRdb reprocessed the 5' RACE reads via MiXCR and lists one record per CDR3 protein. Altogether 300,000 to 350,000 distinct CDR3 sequences are present, under 14% being singletons, with the ten largest covering 9.1%. The sequenced material came from blood, either unsorted or a sorted T cell fraction (not recorded which). The clonotype was recovered from a female donor with ankylosing spondylitis or in good health (not recorded which). V and J are TRBV20-1 and TRBJ2-7; the D is unclear. This CDR3 is CSARTPGPLDEQYF. The CDR3 bases are TGCAGTGCTAGAACCCCGGGCCCTCTGGACGAGCAGTACTTC.